These 21 T cell receptor beta chains originate from one sample sequenced in a study of T cell changes during pregnancy in multiple sclerosis. Measured with immunoSEQ multiplex PCR; TCRdb has only the in-frame clones, and not every one. The sample contains tens of thousands of clones, about 88% of which appear only once. The sample was CD4+ T cells from peripheral blood mononuclear cells, taken in the second trimester of pregnancy. The receptors come from a female donor with multiple sclerosis, enrolled in a pregnancy study.

This clone was picked up a small number of times. The J gene is TRBJ1-4, the V gene TRBV30, with D maybe TRBD1 (6 bases). The V gene lost 1 base and the J gene lost 2 bases, with 14 bases spanning the gap. Germline CDR1 GTSNPN, CDR2 SVGIG (reference sequence). The CDR3 loop spans 16 amino acids. The CDR3 coding sequence is TGTGCCTGGAGTGGACCCAACAGGGCTACTAATGAAAAACTGTTTTTT. It yields the protein CAWSGPNRATNEKLFF. The whole variable domain, remainder taken from reference TRBV30 and TRBJ1-4, is SQTIHQWPATLVQPVGSPLSLECTVEGTSNPNLYWYRQAAGRGLQLLFYSVGIGQISSEVPQNLSASRPQDRQFILSSKKLLLSDSGFYLCAWSGPNRATNEKLFFGSGTQLSVL.

This chain links TRBV6-6 with TRBJ2-5; possibly TRBD1 for D (8 bases). Trimming took off 5 bases at V and 5 bases at J, with 15 bases between the two ends. The CDR3 has 14 residues. Per germline, CDR1 MNHNY and CDR2 SVGAGI (reference sequence). The CDR3 spells CASSLTQGGETQYF. The CDR3 DNA reads TGTGCCAGCAGTCTGACACAGGGGGGGGAGACCCAGTACTTC.

The chain is built from TRBV7-9 and TRBJ1-1; 7 bases fit TRBD1. Trimming took 5 bases from V and 4 from J; bases not matched to a gene: 4. The CDR3 runs to 13 residues. Germline CDR1 reads SEHNR; CDR2 reads FQNEAQ (reference sequence). The DNA of the CDR3 is TGTGCCAGCAGCGTCACAGGGGTCACTGAAGCTTTCTTT. The encoded protein is CASSVTGVTEAFF.

This sequence joins TRBV5-6 and TRBJ2-7; perhaps TRBD1 as D (5 bases). The CDR3 consists of 12 residues. Trimming stripped 0 bases from V and 5 bases from J, with 6 bases between. Germline V gene sequence: CDR1 SGHDT, CDR2 YYEEEE. In DNA form, the CDR3 reads TGTGCCAGCAGCTTGGTAGGGGACGAGCAGTACTTC. Amino acid sequence: CASSLVGDEQYF.

The chain carries TRBV6-5 and TRBJ1-5; D is ambiguous. Germline V gene sequence: CDR1 MNHEY, CDR2 SVGAGI. Trimming pared 2 bases from V and 1 base from J, leaving 9 bases between. The CDR3 totals 15 residues. CDR3 region: CASSYGGLSNQPQHF. The CDR3 DNA reads as TGTGCCAGCAGTTACGGAGGGTTAAGCAATCAGCCCCAGCATTTT.

The chain is built from TRBV5-6 and TRBJ2-7; tentatively, D is TRBD1 (6 bases). Germline CDR1 SGHDT, CDR2 YYEEEE. The CDR3 sequence is 14 residues long. V lost 5 bases to trimming and J lost 4 bases, with 16 bases between them. As DNA, the CDR3 is TGTGCCAGCAGTATATCAGGGGCTACATACGAGCAGTACTTC. It codes for CASSISGATYEQYF.

CDR3 in amino acids: CASSMGLRLAGKTGELFF. Here the CDR3 DNA reads TGTGCCAGTAGTATGGGCTTGAGGCTAGCGGGAAAGACCGGGGAGCTGTTTTTT. The chain recombines TRBV19 with TRBJ2-2; the match to TRBD2 covers 9 bases. Germline CDR1 and CDR2: LNHDA and SQIVND (reference sequence). Trimming removed 3 bases from V and 5 bases from J; junction bases left unmatched: 13. This CDR3 is built from 18 residues.

As for this clone: This sample includes further DNA sequences coding for the same CDR3. V is TRBV5-1 and J is TRBJ1-3; 11 bases fit TRBD1. Losses at the gene ends were 3 bases for V and 4 bases for J; bases not matched to a gene: 6. Germline V gene data show CDR1 as SGHRS and CDR2 as YFSETQ. There are 16 residues in the CDR3. The CDR3 bases are TGCGCCAGCAGCTGGACAGGGGGCGCTTCCGGAAACACCATATATTTT. It specifies CASSWTGGASGNTIYF.

The chain links TRBV4-2 to TRBJ2-7, with D possibly matching TRBD2 (7 bases). The V and J ends lost 8 bases and 2 bases respectively, with 19 bases between them. The CDR3 runs 15 residues. Germline values: CDR1 LGHNA, CDR2 YNFKEQ. CDR3 amino acids: CASGLGASGAYEQYF. CDR3 nucleotide sequence: TGTGCCAGCGGACTGGGGGCTAGCGGAGCCTACGAGCAGTACTTC.

The chain couples TRBV6-5 to TRBJ2-2; the D gene is possibly TRBD2 (5 bases). Germline assignment: CDR1 MNHEY and CDR2 SVGAGI. This CDR3 has 16 residues. V was cut by 4 bases and J by 6 bases, with 18 bases left in between. The DNA of the CDR3 is TGTGCCAGCAGTTTTTGGCTAGCCTCGGGTTCCGGGGAGCTGTTTTTT. This encodes CASSFWLASGSGELFF.

The chain joins TRBV5-4 to TRBJ2-1; maybe TRBD1 (6 bases). Germline CDR1 reads SGHNT; CDR2 reads YYREEE (reference sequence). Trimming cost V 1 base and J 7 bases, with 12 bases left between them. The CDR3 contains 14 residues. The CDR3 bases are TGTGCCAGCAGCTTGCTCAACCAGGGGAATGAGCAGTTCTTC. This sequence encodes CASSLLNQGNEQFF.

The chain joins TRBV30 to TRBJ2-7; TRBD2 agrees at 14 bases. Germline V lookup: CDR1 GTSNPN, CDR2 SVGIG (reference sequence). The CDR3 contains 17 residues. After removal of 5 bases from V and 6 bases from J, the junction contained 15 bases not matched to a gene. Here the CDR3 DNA reads TGTGCCTGGCTAAGATATCCCGGGACTAGCGGGAGAGGCGAGCAGTACTTC. Protein product: CAWLRYPGTSGRGEQYF.

The chain links TRBV7-2 to TRBJ2-3; TRBD2 aligns across 9 bases. Germline-derived CDR1 and CDR2 are SGHTA and FQGNSA. J was trimmed by 0 bases and V by 5 bases; bases with no gene match: 9. The CDR3 is made up of 17 amino acids. Here the CDR3 reads CASSDRGTSGSTDTQYF. The CDR3 coding sequence is TGTGCCAGCAGCGATAGAGGTACTAGCGGGAGCACAGATACGCAGTATTTT.

The J gene is TRBJ1-2, the V gene TRBV19, with a tentative D call TRBD1 (5 bases). Per the germline V gene, CDR1 is LNHDA and CDR2 is SQIVND (reference sequence). This CDR3 has 15 amino acids. Trimming shortened V by 10 bases and J by 4 bases, and 22 bases separated the two germline ends. DNA for the CDR3: TGTGCCACCCACTCCCCCAGGGCAGCTATCTATGGCTACACCTTC. Amino acids: CATHSPRAAIYGYTF.

This clone has only one observation. This chain connects TRBV7-9 to TRBJ1-2, with 7 bases aligning to TRBD1. V shed 3 bases, J shed 2 bases, and the junction held 6 bases outside the gene matches. Germline CDR1 reads SEHNR; CDR2 reads FQNEAQ (reference sequence). This CDR3 has 15 amino acids. CDR3 region: CASSFTGANNYGYTF. CDR3 nucleotides: TGTGCCAGCAGCTTCACAGGGGCCAACAACTATGGCTACACCTTC.

This chain uses TRBV5-6 with TRBJ2-5; D might be TRBD1 (5 bases). This CDR3 region has 14 residues. The germline CDR1 and CDR2 sequences are SGHDT and YYEEEE. The V gene lost 2 bases and the J gene lost 5 bases, with 13 bases spanning the gap. CDR3 protein: CASSFPQVRETQYF. The CDR3 DNA reads as TGTGCCAGCAGCTTCCCACAGGTGCGCGAGACCCAGTACTTC. Variable domain in full (rest from reference TRBV5-6 and TRBJ2-5): DAGVTQSPTHLIKTRGQQVTLRCSPKSGHDTVSWYQQALGQGPQFIFQYYEEEERQRGNFPDRFSGHQFPNYSSELNVNALLLGDSALYLCASSFPQVRETQYFGPGTRLLVL.

V usage is TRBV6-5 and J usage is TRBJ2-2; TRBD1 is a possible D gene (5 bases). V was cut by 0 bases and J by 7 bases, with 9 bases left in between. This CDR3 is built from 14 residues. The germline V gene encodes CDR1 MNHEY and CDR2 SVGAGI. CDR3 region: CASSYSGVYGELFF. The CDR3 coding sequence is TGTGCCAGCAGTTACTCAGGGGTTTACGGGGAGCTGTTTTTT.

This chain uses TRBV6-1 with TRBJ2-2; D is unresolved. V was cut by 6 bases and J by 0 bases, with 11 bases left in between. From germline, CDR1 is MNHNS and CDR2 SASEGT. The CDR3 has 15 residues. As DNA, the CDR3 is TGTGCCAGCAGGAGCAATACAGCGAACACCGGGGAGCTGTTTTTT. Its protein is CASRSNTANTGELFF.

The chain combines TRBV9 with TRBJ2-3, with a weak D call TRBD1 (6 bases). The germline V gene has CDR1 SGDLS and CDR2 YYNGEE. The length of the CDR3 is 14 residues. Trimming cost V 1 base and J 7 bases, with 13 bases left between them. The CDR3 DNA is TGTGCCAGCAGCGTAAGAGGGGGACCCAATACGCAGTATTTT. It specifies CASSVRGGPNTQYF.

This sequence joins TRBV4-1 and TRBJ2-5; 15 bases map to TRBD2. The CDR3 is 18 residues long. The J segment lost 4 bases and the V segment lost 0 bases, leaving 6 bases of the junction unmatched. Germline V lookup: CDR1 MGHRA, CDR2 YSYEKL. CDR3 in amino acids: CASSQDIGGLAGGETQYF. CDR3 coding DNA: TGCGCCAGCAGCCAAGATATAGGGGGACTAGCGGGGGGAGAGACCCAGTACTTC.

The V and J genes are TRBV19 and TRBJ2-6; 7 nucleotides align to TRBD1. From germline, CDR1 is LNHDA and CDR2 SQIVND (reference sequence). This CDR3 is built from 15 residues. Trimming took 11 bases from V and 0 from J; bases not matched to a gene: 7. The CDR3 sequence: CASQTGHSGANVLTF. The CDR3 DNA reads TGTGCCTCCCAGACAGGGCACTCTGGGGCCAACGTCCTGACTTTC.